A single sample gave rise to the 7 T cell receptor beta chains below, sequenced in a study of T cells in Graves' hyperthyroidism and ophthalmopathy. Amplification targeted TCR beta CDR3 regions from RNA transcripts. Initially, a first-round RT-PCR of the TCR CDR3 employed the HTBI primer set. Each CDR3 protein gets one entry after TCRdb re-called the multiplex PCR reads with MiXCR. The sample gives approximately 590,000 distinct CDR3 sequences, roughly 14% of which show up once; 6.5% to 8% is in the top ten. Sequencing was carried out using blood. These receptors were collected from a woman aged 25 to 39 with Graves' hyperthyroidism.

This clonotype occurred many times. V usage is TRBV12-3 or TRBV12-4 and J usage is TRBJ2-1; D call uncertain. CDR3 length: 14 amino acids. The V end was cut by 1 base, the J end by 8 bases, with 12 bases between. The CDR3 reads CASSLGRVWDEQFF. The CDR3 coding sequence is TGTGCCAGCAGTTTAGGGAGAGTTTGGGATGAGCAGTTCTTC.

The rearrangement joins TRBV18 to TRBJ2-1; D might be TRBD1 (6 bases). Trimming pared 1 base from V and 8 bases from J, leaving 12 bases between. The CDR3 has 14 residues. Per germline, CDR1 KGHSH and CDR2 LQKENI. The CDR3: CASSPLIGGHEQFF. CDR3 DNA sequence: TGTGCCAGCTCACCACTTATAGGGGGACATGAGCAGTTCTTC. Based on the CDR3 plus reference TRBV18 and TRBJ2-1, the full variable domain is NAGVMQNPRHLVRRRGQEARLRCSPMKGHSHVYWYRQLPEEGLKFMVYLQKENIIDESGMPKERFSAEFPKEGPSILRIQQVVRGDSAAYFCASSPLIGGHEQFFGPGTRLTVL.

Ten or more counts support this clonotype. The chain carries TRBV14 and TRBJ1-1; 9 bases align to TRBD1. Per the germline V gene, CDR1 is SGHDN and CDR2 is FVKESK. Germline trimming cut 2 bases from V and 1 base from J; bases unmatched to any gene: 2. The CDR3 runs 15 residues. CDR3 coding DNA: TGTGCCAGCAGCCAACTGGACAGGGGGAACACTGAAGCTTTCTTT. Translated, it gives CASSQLDRGNTEAFF.

The rearrangement links TRBV10-3 to TRBJ2-1; 16 bases agree with TRBD2. The CDR3 spans 15 residues. Losses at the gene ends were 4 bases for V and 8 bases for J; bases not matched to a gene: 2. From germline, CDR1 is ENHRY and CDR2 SYGVKD. In DNA, the CDR3 is TGTGCCATCAGTGCGGGACTAGCGGGAGGGGATGAGCAGTTCTTC. Residues: CAISAGLAGGDEQFF.

To note about this clonotype: One end of the junction is discordant with germline, which a read error may explain. V is TRBV6-4 and J is TRBJ2-7; 15 nucleotides match TRBD2. The germline V gene has CDR1 MRHNA and CDR2 SNTAGT. CDR3 length: 16 amino acids. The CDR3 DNA reads as TGTGCCAGCAGTTACTCGGGACTAGCGGGAGGCTACGAGCAGTACTTC. This encodes CASSYSGLAGGYEQYF.

This clonotype was seen ten or more times. The chain recombines TRBV3-1 with TRBJ2-1; 9 positions match TRBD2. CDR1 is LGHDT and CDR2 is YNNKEL in the germline V gene (reference sequence). The length of the CDR3 is 14 residues. Trimming at V came to 4 bases and at J to 5 bases, leaving 3 bases not matched to a gene. This chain's CDR3 is CASSRRLADNEQFF. The CDR3 coding sequence is TGTGCCAGCAGCCGAAGACTAGCGGACAATGAGCAGTTCTTC.

This clonotype was counted ten times or more. The chain combines TRBV24-1 with TRBJ2-6; tentative D call: TRBD1 (5 bases). V was shortened by 4 bases and J by 4 bases, with 7 bases between the two germline ends. CDR3 size: 14 residues. Germline V gene sequence: CDR1 KGHDR, CDR2 SFDVKD. Here the CDR3 reads CATSDRVGANVLTF. The CDR3 DNA reads TGTGCCACCAGTGACAGGGTCGGGGCCAACGTCCTGACTTTC.